This T cell receptor beta chain is from a study of cytomegalovirus exposure and HLA in healthy donors. General study results and limits: V- and J-gene trimming of TCR beta was linked (in a later analysis) to a missense DCLRE1C variant. In vitro testing confirmed a few CMV-associated chains as specific for CMV antigens.

CDR1 and CDR2 (germline): LNHNV, YYDKDF (reference sequence). V gave up 1 base and J gave up 4 bases; unmatched junction bases: 0. The CDR3 length is 14 residues. Use of 60 Vbeta and 13 Jbeta primers characterized the PCR. Generated by immunoSEQ multiplex PCR, the TCRdb table keeps only in-frame clones and is missing some. Of 150,000 to 200,000 clones in the sample, 70% to 85% were seen once. This clone has only one observation. Its antigen remains unknown. This chain connects TRBV15 to TRBJ1-4; 7 nucleotides line up with TRBD1. The specimen sequenced was PBMCs. This TCR came from a woman younger than 45 in good health and CMV-seronegative. For the CDR3, the DNA is TGTGCCACCAGCAGAGGACAGGGTAATGAAAAACTGTTTTTT. It codes for CATSRGQGNEKLFF. Full variable domain (remainder filled in from reference TRBV15 and TRBJ1-4): DAMVIQNPRYQVTQFGKPVTLSCSQTLNHNVMYWYQQKSSQAPKLLFHYYDKDFNNEADTPDNFQSRRPNTSFCFLDIRSPGLGDTAMYLCATSRGQGNEKLFFGSGTQLSVL.